This T cell receptor beta chain comes out of a study of CD8 T cells in ankylosing spondylitis (dated by TCRdb to between 2016 and 2019). Study-wide context: T cell receptor beta repertoires were profiled in healthy donors and ankylosing spondylitis patients so that disease-linked TCR variants could be found. Peripheral blood was sampled, and synovial fluid was also collected from ankylosing spondylitis patients. The full study cohort was made up of about 24 ankylosing spondylitis patients and around 100 healthy donors. Broad study findings and their caveats: Some of the motif variants had been reported before in the synovial fluid and blood of reactive arthritis patients, a finding that suggests common disease-initiation mechanisms. The disease-linked clones were reported to be significantly enriched in matched synovial fluid samples from ankylosing spondylitis patients. The disease-linked clones had a CD8+ phenotype and were found at relatively low frequencies in peripheral blood. A TCR beta motif made up of several highly homologous amino acid variants appeared to be characteristic of blood from ankylosing spondylitis patients.

Turning to this clonotype: Its antigen is unknown. With a much larger clone just one base away, this may be a read error.

Sequenced on an Illumina HiSeq 2500. TCR beta libraries were prepared by quantitative 5'-RACE with molecular barcodes. In the paper's pipeline: A new computational method based on a probabilistic model of VDJ rearrangement was used to identify disease-linked TCR variants. In TCRdb, the public reads were trimmed at Q25 with fastp and aligned with MiXCR, with productive beta chains retained. Merged by CDR3 protein, the rows form single entries marked with the most common genes and DNA. The V and J calls were not made by the authors but by TCRdb's processing. The sample table contains some 220,000 distinct CDR3 sequences; only one count was recorded for about 11% of them. The ten largest account for 2.6% of the sample. The germline V gene specifies SGHDN as CDR1 and FVKESK as CDR2. The CDR3 spans 14 residues, from the cysteine through the phenylalanine. Of the read, only the CDR3 DNA is kept; its 42 bases are in frame from base 1. Unmatched junction bases come to 9, with V trimmed by 4 bases and J by 10 bases.

Recombination connected TRBV14 to TRBJ1-2, and TRBD1 aligns with 10 junction nucleotides. The sequence derives from a male donor with ankylosing spondylitis or in good health (not recorded which). The sequencing sample was made of blood, either unsorted or a sorted T cell fraction (not recorded which). The CDR3 protein: CASSPTGTGADYTF. The DNA sequence is TGTGCCAGCAGCCCTACCGGGACAGGGGCCGACTACACCTTC.